These 21 T cell receptor beta chains share one sample of origin, sequenced in a study of blood T cell repertoires in COVID-19. Sequencing used immunoSEQ multiplex PCR; TCRdb keeps in-frame clones, though not all of them. The table lists approximately 130,000 clones, 70% to 80% of them singletons. Specimen: peripheral blood. These TCRs come from a human donor in a cohort sampled during active COVID-19.

The chain links TRBV27 to TRBJ2-7, with D tentatively TRBD1 (6 bases). V was pared by 4 bases and J by 2 bases, with 18 bases between. This CDR3 comprises 16 residues. Germline CDR1 is MNHEY and CDR2 is SMNVEV (reference sequence). The CDR3 DNA reads as TGTGCCAGCAGTTCCGACCCGGGGACAATTACCTACGAGCAGTACTTC. Translating it yields CASSSDPGTITYEQYF.

In this sample, this clone turned up a few times. V usage is TRBV6-6 and J usage is TRBJ1-1, with D unclear. The length of the CDR3 is 14 residues. The germline CDR1 and CDR2 sequences are MNHNY and SVGAGI (reference sequence). Trimming left V 2 bases short and J 0 bases short, with 7 bases between. The CDR3 reads CASSYAGLNTEAFF. CDR3 DNA: TGTGCCAGCAGTTACGCCGGGTTGAACACTGAAGCTTTCTTT.

The CDR3 bases are TGTGCCAGCAGTGATCACACAGATACGCAGTATTTT. This sequence encodes CASSDHTDTQYF. V is TRBV25-1 and J is TRBJ2-3; D uncertain. This CDR3 has 12 residues. Germline CDR1 is MGHDK and CDR2 is SYGVNS. Trimming cost V 3 bases and J 2 bases, with 3 bases left between them.

Note on this clone: A read error may explain this, as a much larger clone is one base away. This chain connects TRBV5-5 to TRBJ1-6; 10 bases are shared with TRBD1. The CDR3 spans 17 residues. In germline, CDR1 is SGHKS, CDR2 YYEKEE (reference sequence). CDR3 DNA: TGTGCCAGCAGCTCTTCCGGGACAGGGGCGTCTGGTTCACTCCTCCACTTT. Translated, it gives CASSSSGTGASGSLLHF.

This sequence joins TRBV3-1 (or the pseudogene TRBV3-2) and TRBJ1-4; no reliable D call. Germline assignment: CDR1 LGHDT and CDR2 YNNKEL (reference sequence). The CDR3 has 15 residues. Trimming left V 2 bases short and J 6 bases short, with 13 bases between. DNA of the CDR3: TGTGCCAGCAGCCAATCATCCCTAGGATATGAAAAACTGTTTTTT. This encodes CASSQSSLGYEKLFF.

The chain employs TRBV4-2 and TRBJ1-3, with TRBD1 matching over 7 bases. The V gene end was trimmed by 4 bases and the J gene end by 2 bases; junction bases not matched to a gene: 8. Germline values: CDR1 LGHNA, CDR2 YNFKEQ. This CDR3 is 16 amino acids long. CDR3 sequence (DNA): TGTGCCAGCAGCCCAAGGGTCCAGGGGGCTGGAAACACCATATATTTT. Protein sequence: CASSPRVQGAGNTIYF.

J is TRBJ1-2 and V is TRBV4-1; D possibly corresponds to TRBD1 (6 bases). CDR1 is MGHRA and CDR2 is YSYEKL in the germline V gene. Trimming cost V 0 bases and J 8 bases, with 13 bases left between them. This CDR3 is 14 amino acids long. CDR3 loop: CASSQDSGTRGYTF. The CDR3 DNA reads TGCGCCAGCAGCCAAGATAGTGGGACACGCGGCTACACCTTC.

The V gene is TRBV15, the J gene TRBJ1-5; TRBD1 matches at 7 bases. Germline CDR1 reads LNHNV; CDR2 reads YYDKDF (reference sequence). J gave up 4 bases and V 0 bases, and 6 bases lay outside the gene matches. The CDR3 loop spans 16 amino acids. CDR3 in DNA: TGTGCCACCAGCAGAGATTACCGGGACAGTAATCAGCCCCAGCATTTT. Its translation is CATSRDYRDSNQPQHF.

The J gene is TRBJ2-3, the V gene TRBV7-3; TRBD2 agrees at 9 bases. Germline-derived CDR1 and CDR2 are SGHTA and FQGTGA. This CDR3 spans 15 amino acids. Trimming took 5 bases from V and 3 from J; bases not matched to a gene: 6. CDR3 bases: TGTGCCAGCAGCGCACTAGCGGGCAGAACAGATACGCAGTATTTT. Translating it yields CASSALAGRTDTQYF.

The rearrangement links TRBV7-9 to TRBJ2-7; 7 bases line up with TRBD1. Germline CDR1 and CDR2: SEHNR and FQNEAQ (reference sequence). V shed 5 bases and J 7 bases; nucleotides not matched to a gene: 11. The CDR3 is 14 amino acids. This chain's CDR3 is CASSPTTGSQEQYF. CDR3 sequence (DNA): TGTGCCAGCAGCCCAACGACAGGGTCCCAGGAGCAGTACTTC.

This sequence joins TRBV18 and TRBJ1-5; 8 nucleotides align to TRBD1. Unmatched junction bases numbered 11, after V lost 3 bases and J lost 1 base. The germline V gene encodes CDR1 KGHSH and CDR2 LQKENI. The CDR3 length is 18 residues. The DNA for the CDR3 is TGTGCCAGCTCACCGACAGGGGTACCCTTAGGGAGCAATCAGCCCCAGCATTTT. Its translation: CASSPTGVPLGSNQPQHF.

This chain connects TRBV29-1 to TRBJ2-2; TRBD2 matches at 9 bases. CDR3 length: 14 amino acids. Germline-derived CDR1 and CDR2 are SQVTM and ANQGSEA. The V gene end was trimmed by 5 bases and the J gene end by 6 bases; junction bases not matched to a gene: 7. The CDR3, as DNA: TGCAGCGTTCGTAGCGGGGGTACGTCCGGGGAGCTGTTTTTT. Translated: CSVRSGGTSGELFF.

V gene TRBV15 combines with J gene TRBJ2-1; TRBD2 aligns across 8 bases. V was clipped by 0 bases and J by 8 bases; unmatched bases: 9. The CDR3 is 16 residues long. Germline values: CDR1 LNHNV, CDR2 YYDKDF (reference sequence). The CDR3 sequence: CATSRDRGGRIHEQFF. In DNA form, the CDR3 reads TGTGCCACCAGCAGAGATCGGGGGGGGCGCATTCATGAGCAGTTCTTC.

The J gene is TRBJ2-7, the V gene TRBV10-3; D possibly corresponds to TRBD2 (6 bases). The V and J ends lost 2 bases and 1 base respectively, with 9 bases between them. Germline V gene sequence: CDR1 ENHRY, CDR2 SYGVKD. The CDR3 length is 14 residues. The CDR3 DNA reads TGTGCCATCAGTGAGCCAGGAGGGTCCTACGAGCAGTACTTC. This gives the protein CAISEPGGSYEQYF.

The rearrangement joins TRBV11-2 to TRBJ1-4; D remains ambiguous. Germline V lookup: CDR1 SGHAT, CDR2 FQNNGV. The CDR3 runs to 15 residues. V was pared by 5 bases and J by 1 base, with 11 bases between. The CDR3 DNA follows: TGTGCCAGCAGCCAATACCGGGGAACTAATGAAAAACTGTTTTTT. Encoded protein: CASSQYRGTNEKLFF. Complete variable domain (other parts from reference TRBV11-2 and TRBJ1-4): EAGVAQSPRYKIIEKRQSVAFWCNPISGHATLYWYQQILGQGPKLLIQFQNNGVVDDSQLPKDRFSAERLKGVDSTLKIQPAKLEDSAVYLCASSQYRGTNEKLFFGSGTQLSVL.

This clone was seen once. The rearrangement uses TRBV5-4 and TRBJ2-3, with TRBD2 matching over 9 bases. Germline V gene sequence: CDR1 SGHNT, CDR2 YYREEE (reference sequence). V trimming: 0 bases; J trimming: 3 bases; junction bases outside the gene matches: 2. The CDR3 has 15 residues. CDR3 in DNA: TGTGCCAGCAGCTTGGGGCGGGGGGGAACAGATACGCAGTATTTT. Translated: CASSLGRGGTDTQYF.

This chain links TRBV30 with TRBJ1-1, with TRBD1 identical over 9 bases. Germline-derived CDR1 and CDR2 are GTSNPN and SVGIG (reference sequence). The CDR3 contains 15 residues. V shed 2 bases and J 4 bases; nucleotides not matched to a gene: 8. CDR3 bases: TGTGCCTGGAGTCCCGGGACAGGGCTAGTCACTGAAGCTTTCTTT. Amino acids: CAWSPGTGLVTEAFF.

The chain couples TRBV5-6 to TRBJ2-3; TRBD2 matches at 13 bases. Germline loops: CDR1 SGHDT, CDR2 YYEEEE. This CDR3 spans 16 amino acids. V gave up 3 bases and J gave up 3 bases; unmatched junction bases: 4. Written as DNA, the CDR3 is TGTGCCAGCAGCTACGGGACTAGCGGGGCGACAGATACGCAGTATTTT. It codes for CASSYGTSGATDTQYF.

This clone was counted once. The rearrangement uses TRBV18 and TRBJ1-5; 8 positions agree with TRBD1. The J segment lost 3 bases and the V segment lost 2 bases, leaving 3 bases of the junction unmatched. CDR3 length: 15 residues. Germline V gene sequence: CDR1 KGHSH, CDR2 LQKENI. CDR3 DNA: TGTGCCAGCTCACCATCAGGGGGCATCAATCAGCCCCAGCATTTT. Translation gives CASSPSGGINQPQHF.

The chain carries TRBV5-5 and TRBJ2-1; D may be TRBD1 (6 bases). V lost 0 bases, J lost 4 bases, and 11 bases lay in between. CDR1 and CDR2 from the germline V gene are SGHKS and YYEKEE (reference sequence). There are 15 residues in the CDR3. The CDR3: CASSLVYGTYNEQFF. In DNA form, the CDR3 reads TGTGCCAGCAGCTTGGTCTACGGGACATACAATGAGCAGTTCTTC.

This clone appeared once. This chain uses TRBV10-3 with TRBJ1-6; 7 nucleotides match TRBD1. J lost 9 bases, V lost 3 bases, and 2 bases had no gene match. The germline CDR1 and CDR2 sequences are ENHRY and SYGVKD. The CDR3 length is 13 residues. In DNA, the CDR3 is TGTGCCATCAGTGAACAGGGGCGTTCACCCCTCCACTTT. Residues: CAISEQGRSPLHF.